A selection of T cell receptor beta chains follows, all from one sample in a study of blood T cell repertoires in COVID-19. TCRdb keeps only in-frame clones here, not all; method: immunoSEQ multiplex PCR. The table shows just under 70,000 clones, with just over 85% occurring only once. The sequencing sample was made of peripheral blood. The receptor set was obtained from a man younger than 45 with acute or convalescent COVID-19. The CDR3 runs from the conserved cysteine through the conserved F or W. Fields, in order: V gene, D gene, clone size, J gene, CDR3 DNA, CDR3 protein. The D gene is left open where the match is weak. A row's size may be missing; if present it is once, few, many or a size class.

V gene: TRBV28
D gene: TRBD1
clone size: few
J gene: TRBJ2-7
CDR3 DNA: TGTGCCAGCAGTACGAGAAGGGACAGTTGGGAGTACGAGCAGTACTTC
CDR3 protein: CASSTRRDSWEYEQYF

V gene: TRBV4-1
D gene: NA
clone size: once
J gene: TRBJ2-2
CDR3 DNA: TGCGCCAGCACAGGATATGACCACACCACCGGGGAGCTGTTTTTT
CDR3 protein: CASTGYDHTTGELFF

V gene: TRBV7-8
D gene: TRBD2
clone size: NA
J gene: TRBJ2-2
CDR3 DNA: TGTGCCGCCGGACTAGCGGGAAATGTGGGCGGGGAGCTGTTTTTT
CDR3 protein: CAAGLAGNVGGELFF

V gene: TRBV6-5
D gene: NA
clone size: NA
J gene: TRBJ1-2
CDR3 DNA: TGTGCCAGCACCCTGGACTTAAACTATGGCTACACCTTC
CDR3 protein: CASTLDLNYGYTF

V gene: TRBV9
D gene: TRBD2
clone size: NA
J gene: TRBJ2-1
CDR3 DNA: TGTGCCAGCAGCGTAGGTAGCGGGAGATCGTCCAATGAGCAGTTCTTC
CDR3 protein: CASSVGSGRSSNEQFF

V gene: TRBV11-2
D gene: TRBD1
clone size: few
J gene: TRBJ2-7
CDR3 DNA: TGTGCCAGCAGCTTGGGGACAGGGGGCGAGAGATCTTACGAGCAGTACTTC
CDR3 protein: CASSLGTGGERSYEQYF

V gene: TRBV19
D gene: NA
clone size: NA
J gene: TRBJ2-7
CDR3 DNA: TGTGCCAGTAGTAGGGCCCCTAGCTGGCTCGAGCAGTACTTC
CDR3 protein: CASSRAPSWLEQYF

V gene: TRBV30
D gene: NA
clone size: NA
J gene: TRBJ2-1
CDR3 DNA: TGTGCCTGGAGTGTTGGGGGCTTGTACAATGAGCAGTTCTTC
CDR3 protein: CAWSVGGLYNEQFF

V gene: TRBV10-3
D gene: TRBD2
clone size: NA
J gene: TRBJ2-5
CDR3 DNA: TGTGCCATCGCGACTAGCGGGAACCAAGAGACCCAGTACTTC
CDR3 protein: CAIATSGNQETQYF

V gene: TRBV5-1
D gene: TRBD1
clone size: NA
J gene: TRBJ2-7
CDR3 DNA: TGCGCCAGCAGCTTGGTTGTGACAGGGAACCGCGAGCAGTACTTC
CDR3 protein: CASSLVVTGNREQYF

V gene: TRBV5-8
D gene: NA
clone size: NA
J gene: TRBJ1-3
CDR3 DNA: TGTGCCAGCAGCTTGTTTCGGGGGGCCTCTGGAAACACCATATATTTT
CDR3 protein: CASSLFRGASGNTIYF

V gene: TRBV20-1
D gene: NA
clone size: NA
J gene: TRBJ1-2
CDR3 DNA: TGCAGCCCCCAGGTGGGCTATGGCTACACCTTC
CDR3 protein: CSPQVGYGYTF

V gene: TRBV2
D gene: NA
clone size: NA
J gene: TRBJ1-2
CDR3 DNA: TGTGCCAGCAGCACAGGGTTCGGCTACACCTTC
CDR3 protein: CASSTGFGYTF

V gene: TRBV5-8
D gene: TRBD1
clone size: NA
J gene: TRBJ1-5
CDR3 DNA: TGTGCCAGCAGCACCTACAGGGGTAGCAATCAGCCCCAGCATTTT
CDR3 protein: CASSTYRGSNQPQHF

V gene: TRBV7-2
D gene: NA
clone size: NA
J gene: TRBJ2-4
CDR3 DNA: TGTGCCAGCAGCCCCGGGGTGGGGGCAGTGGTAGCCAAAAACATTCAGTACTTC
CDR3 protein: CASSPGVGAVVAKNIQYF

V gene: TRBV24-1
D gene: NA
clone size: NA
J gene: TRBJ2-7
CDR3 DNA: TGTGCCACCATGTGGGCTCGGGAACGGATCCCCGAGCAGTACTTC
CDR3 protein: CATMWARERIPEQYF

V gene: TRBV28
D gene: NA
clone size: NA
J gene: TRBJ1-4
CDR3 DNA: TGTGCCAGCAGTGCCGCCGCGGGGAATGAAAAACTGTTTTTT
CDR3 protein: CASSAAAGNEKLFF

V gene: TRBV7-9
D gene: NA
clone size: NA
J gene: TRBJ2-1
CDR3 DNA: TGTGCCAGCAGCTTAGGGACTGCCGAGCAGTTCTTC
CDR3 protein: CASSLGTAEQFF

V gene: TRBV5-1
D gene: NA
clone size: NA
J gene: TRBJ1-1
CDR3 DNA: TGCGCCAGTACACAGGAGAACACTGAAGCTTTCTTT
CDR3 protein: CASTQENTEAFF

V gene: TRBV28
D gene: NA
clone size: NA
J gene: TRBJ1-2
CDR3 DNA: TGTGCCAGCAGTACTAATCCAGGGTCCCGGGGCTACACCTTC
CDR3 protein: CASSTNPGSRGYTF

V gene: TRBV29-1
D gene: TRBD2
clone size: NA
J gene: TRBJ2-2
CDR3 DNA: TGCAGCGTTGGAGGGGCGGGGGGAAACACCGGGGAGCTGTTTTTT
CDR3 protein: CSVGGAGGNTGELFF

V gene: TRBV5-1
D gene: NA
clone size: once
J gene: TRBJ2-1
CDR3 DNA: TGCGCCAGCCTCCAAGCAGGGACTAATGAGCAGTTCTTC
CDR3 protein: CASLQAGTNEQFF

V gene: TRBV28
D gene: TRBD1
clone size: NA
J gene: TRBJ2-3
CDR3 DNA: TGTGCCAGCGACGGGACAGGGGGCACGGCGAGGGGGGATACGCAGTATTTT
CDR3 protein: CASDGTGGTARGDTQYF

V gene: TRBV27
D gene: NA
clone size: NA
J gene: TRBJ2-2
CDR3 DNA: TGTGCCAGCAGTTATTCGGGGAGCACCGGGGAGCTGTTTTTT
CDR3 protein: CASSYSGSTGELFF

V gene: TRBV7-2
D gene: NA
clone size: NA
J gene: TRBJ2-3
CDR3 DNA: TGTGCCAGCAGCCCGCGATTAGATACGCAGTATTTT
CDR3 protein: CASSPRLDTQYF

V gene: TRBV2
D gene: TRBD2
clone size: NA
J gene: TRBJ2-2
CDR3 DNA: TGTGCCAGCAGGTGGAGTAGCGGGAGCACCGGGGAGCTGTTTTTT
CDR3 protein: CASRWSSGSTGELFF

V gene: TRBV5-1
D gene: TRBD2
clone size: NA
J gene: TRBJ2-1
CDR3 DNA: TGCGCCAGCAGCTTGGGCCTCGGGACTAGCGGCTTTTACAATGAGCAGTTCTTC
CDR3 protein: CASSLGLGTSGFYNEQFF

V gene: TRBV18
D gene: NA
clone size: NA
J gene: TRBJ2-7
CDR3 DNA: TGTGCCAGCTCACCACTTTCCGGGTTCAACGAGCAGTACTTC
CDR3 protein: CASSPLSGFNEQYF

V gene: TRBV2
D gene: NA
clone size: NA
J gene: TRBJ1-5
CDR3 DNA: TGTGCCAGCAGTCCGGACAGCCGGACCCAGCATTTT
CDR3 protein: CASSPDSRTQHF

V gene: TRBV18
D gene: TRBD1
clone size: NA
J gene: TRBJ1-6
CDR3 DNA: TGTGCCAGCTCACCGATAGCGGGACAGTTCGGGTTCACCCTCCACTTT
CDR3 protein: CASSPIAGQFGFTLHF

V gene: TRBV18
D gene: TRBD1
clone size: few
J gene: TRBJ2-6
CDR3 DNA: TGTGCCAGCTCTCCGGGACAGGGAGTTCCTGGTGGGGCCAACGTCCTGACTTTC
CDR3 protein: CASSPGQGVPGGANVLTF

V gene: TRBV20-1
D gene: TRBD1
clone size: NA
J gene: TRBJ1-1
CDR3 DNA: TGCAGTGCGCCGACAGGGGAGGTAGCTTTCTTT
CDR3 protein: CSAPTGEVAFF

V gene: TRBV19
D gene: NA
clone size: NA
J gene: TRBJ1-5
CDR3 DNA: TGTGCCAGCACCGGGGGGTATCAGCCCCAGCATTTT
CDR3 protein: CASTGGYQPQHF

V gene: TRBV3-1/TRBV3-2
D gene: NA
clone size: once
J gene: TRBJ2-1
CDR3 DNA: TGTGCCAGCAGCCGATCTCCGGACTATTCCTACAATGAGCAGTTCTTC
CDR3 protein: CASSRSPDYSYNEQFF

V gene: TRBV7-2
D gene: NA
clone size: NA
J gene: TRBJ1-3
CDR3 DNA: TGTGCCAGCAGCACGACAGGCAAATCTGGAAACACCATATATTTT
CDR3 protein: CASSTTGKSGNTIYF

V gene: TRBV29-1
D gene: TRBD1
clone size: NA
J gene: TRBJ2-3
CDR3 DNA: TGCAGCGTTGGAGGGGGCCCCTGGCCAGATACGCAGTATTTT
CDR3 protein: CSVGGGPWPDTQYF

V gene: TRBV28
D gene: TRBD1
clone size: NA
J gene: TRBJ1-6
CDR3 DNA: TGTGCCAGCAGTATCTGGACAGGGGTTTCACCCCTCCACTTT
CDR3 protein: CASSIWTGVSPLHF

V gene: TRBV7-3
D gene: TRBD2
clone size: NA
J gene: TRBJ2-7
CDR3 DNA: TGTGCCAGCAGCTCGACTAGCGGGCTCGAGCAGTACTTC
CDR3 protein: CASSSTSGLEQYF

V gene: TRBV10-3
D gene: NA
clone size: NA
J gene: TRBJ2-3
CDR3 DNA: TGTGCCATCTCCAGGGAGGTATGCACAGATACGCAGTATTTT
CDR3 protein: CAISREVCTDTQYF

V gene: TRBV7-9
D gene: TRBD1
clone size: NA
J gene: TRBJ1-1
CDR3 DNA: TGTGCCAGCAGAGTAGGGGGCGCGGGCACTGAAGCTTTCTTT
CDR3 protein: CASRVGGAGTEAFF

V gene: TRBV20-1
D gene: TRBD2
clone size: NA
J gene: TRBJ2-1
CDR3 DNA: TGCAGTGCTAGTTGGGGGGGTTTGGGGACTAGCGGGACCGGGAGGATCTACAATGAGCAGTTCTTC
CDR3 protein: CSASWGGLGTSGTGRIYNEQFF

V gene: TRBV5-4
D gene: TRBD2
clone size: NA
J gene: TRBJ2-1
CDR3 DNA: TGTGCCAGCAGCTTTTTCGCGGGAGAAACTGAGCAGTTCTTC
CDR3 protein: CASSFFAGETEQFF

V gene: TRBV21-1
D gene: NA
clone size: NA
J gene: TRBJ2-7
CDR3 DNA: TGTGCCAGCAGCAAAGAGGTCAGGGGGCCCTACGAGCAGTACTTC
CDR3 protein: CASSKEVRGPYEQYF

V gene: TRBV6-5
D gene: TRBD2
clone size: NA
J gene: TRBJ2-1
CDR3 DNA: TGTGCCACCGGGACTAGCGGGAAAGATGAGCAGTTCTTC
CDR3 protein: CATGTSGKDEQFF

V gene: TRBV7-8
D gene: NA
clone size: NA
J gene: TRBJ1-6
CDR3 DNA: TGTGCCAGCAGCTTAGCGAGCAGGGCTTTGGGTTCACCCCTCCACTTT
CDR3 protein: CASSLASRALGSPLHF

V gene: TRBV24-1
D gene: NA
clone size: NA
J gene: TRBJ1-6
CDR3 DNA: TGTGCCACCAGTCAGGCTTATAACGATGCACCCCTCCACTTT
CDR3 protein: CATSQAYNDAPLHF

V gene: TRBV3-1/TRBV3-2
D gene: TRBD2
clone size: few
J gene: TRBJ2-3
CDR3 DNA: TGTGCCAGCAGCCAAGCGGGAGGGCCCGCAGATACGCAGTATTTT
CDR3 protein: CASSQAGGPADTQYF

V gene: TRBV28
D gene: TRBD1
clone size: few
J gene: TRBJ1-5
CDR3 DNA: TGTGCCAGCAGTTTAATGGACAGGCTCAATCAGCCCCAGCATTTT
CDR3 protein: CASSLMDRLNQPQHF

V gene: TRBV21-1
D gene: NA
clone size: NA
J gene: TRBJ2-7
CDR3 DNA: TGTGCCAGCAGCAGAGATGGACTAGCGGGAGGGACCTCCTACGAGCAGTACTTC
CDR3 protein: CASSRDGLAGGTSYEQYF

V gene: TRBV7-2
D gene: TRBD1
clone size: NA
J gene: TRBJ1-5
CDR3 DNA: TGTGCCAGCAGATTAGACAGGGCGGGAGGCAATCAGCCCCAGCATTTT
CDR3 protein: CASRLDRAGGNQPQHF

V gene: TRBV11-3
D gene: NA
clone size: NA
J gene: TRBJ2-1
CDR3 DNA: TGTGCCAGCAGCCCCTCCTCCCTCAATGAGCAGTTCTTC
CDR3 protein: CASSPSSLNEQFF

V gene: TRBV29-1
D gene: NA
clone size: NA
J gene: TRBJ1-1
CDR3 DNA: TGCAGCGTTCGAGAGACAGTTGAAGCTTTCTTT
CDR3 protein: CSVRETVEAFF

V gene: TRBV29-1
D gene: NA
clone size: NA
J gene: TRBJ1-5
CDR3 DNA: TGCAGCGTTGGGTGGGCAGGAAAGCATCAGCCCCAGCATTTT
CDR3 protein: CSVGWAGKHQPQHF